This T cell receptor beta chain was sequenced during a study of Graves' ophthalmopathy and Graves' hyperthyroidism. Trimming pared 1 base from V and 5 bases from J, leaving 15 bases between. The CDR3 runs to 15 residues. CDR1 and CDR2 from the germline V gene are SGDLS and YYNGEE. This clonotype was detected ten times or more. Its antigen remains unknown. Regarding the study as a whole: Ophthalmopathy cases were distinguished from stable hyperthyroidism by a 13-signature model, reaching about 90% sensitivity and around 80% specificity.

For repertoire sequencing, the TCR beta CDR3 regions were amplified from RNA transcripts. Second-round multiplex PCR followed a first-round RT-PCR using HTBI primers. TCRdb analysed the multiplex PCR reads with MiXCR anew, one entry per CDR3 protein. Among 740,000 or so distinct CDR3 sequences listed, roughly 40% were seen once. The sequence was obtained from an adult man with Graves' ophthalmopathy. The sample consisted of peripheral blood. The V gene is TRBV9, the J gene TRBJ1-1; D might be TRBD1 (6 bases). CDR3 DNA sequence: TGTGCCAGCAGCGTAAGCTCTCAGGGGAATACTGAAGCTTTCTTT. Protein: CASSVSSQGNTEAFF.